This T cell receptor (beta chain) was captured by sequencing in a study of T cell responses to AZD1222 COVID-19 vaccine. Study results and caveats: Among AZD1222 vaccinees, only five or six were seropositive at baseline. Spike-specific TCR repertoires showed rising breadth and depth after two AZD1222 doses.

Generated by immunoSEQ multiplex PCR, the TCRdb table keeps only in-frame clones and is missing some. The sample lists 70,000 or so clones, around four fifths occurring once. As regards this clone: Antigen specificity is unknown.

CDR1 is MNHNY and CDR2 is SVGAGI in the germline V gene (reference sequence). V shed 8 bases and J shed 6 bases, with 7 bases lying between them. The CDR3 length is 11 residues. This rearrangement joins TRBV6-6 to TRBJ2-2; a possible D gene is TRBD1 (6 bases). The specimen comprised peripheral blood, sampled 28 days after the second AZD1222 dose. This receptor was identified in an adult who received the AZD1222 COVID-19 vaccine. CDR3 coding DNA: TGTGCCAGCTGGACAGCCGGGGAGCTGTTTTTT. As protein: CASWTAGELFF.